This TCR beta chain was sequenced in a study of blood T cell repertoires in COVID-19 (dated by TCRdb to the early 2020s). About the full investigation: Collaborator samples came from the United States, Italy and Spain and covered acute and convalescent phases of COVID-19. Samples came from the ongoing ImmuneRACE study (first 160 participants) plus 1,254 subjects from 6 global collaborators. Subjects who had been exposed to COVID-19, were actively infected with it, or had recovered from it provided the deeply sampled blood TCRbeta repertoires that made up the dataset. Where HLA class I and class II types were available, the types were taken from metadata supplied by the sample provider, not from assay-based typing. The repertoires were made available in a free public database intended to serve as a resource for research on the immune response to SARS-CoV-2. Nearly every sample came with metadata listing a de-identified subject ID, COVID-19 status, age in years and sex. The prospective study material was composed of cDNA or gDNA derived from T cells, B-cell-depleted T cells, or PBMCs. Study-level results and caveats: Clinical and demographic metadata were provided uncurated, with the amount varying by source and participant.

Collaborating institutions collected whole blood in K2EDTA tubes following their own protocols. For TCRbeta analysis, collaborators shipped samples in one of three forms: frozen whole blood, isolated PBMCs, or DNA extracted from either of those sample types. V loses 6 bases, J loses 0 bases, and the germline ends lie 20 bases apart. CDR1 and CDR2 are read off the germline V gene (reference sequence) as LNHDA and SQIVND. The CDR3, from cysteine to phenylalanine, totals 17 residues. The only DNA kept is the CDR3, 51 bases in frame from the first base. The immunoSEQ Assay, a bias-controlled multiplex PCR, was used to amplify TCRbeta CDR3 regions from genomic DNA. Under the source paper's analysis protocol: Within the assay, amplification of reference gene primers was used to estimate how many nucleated cells each sample contained. To quantify the absolute abundance of each unique TCRbeta CDR3 rearrangement, sequence reads were collapsed and filtered. For each sample, productive Simpson clonality was calculated as the square root of Simpson's diversity index over productive rearrangements. The clones in this table, taken by TCRdb from immuneACCESS, are in-frame only. Not every clone is retained; where verified, under half of the shortfall comes from an unresolved V gene, and the cause of the rest is unknown. For V, J and clone size, that table is used; D and trimming come from the DNA. A total of 250,000 to 350,000 clones appear in this sample, 88% of them only once. Less than 10% of the sample rests with the top ten.

Worth noting for this clone: Its antigen is still unknown. No much larger clonotype is one base removed from it; base qualities were not supplied.

The sequencing input was peripheral blood. The sequence joins TRBV19 to TRBJ1-1; matching of 6 bases hints at TRBD1 as the D gene. This TCR was sampled from a man in his late teens or twenties with active or convalescent COVID-19. The CDR3 is CASSKIPPTGMNTEAFF. The DNA sequence is as follows: TGTGCCAGTAGCAAAATTCCGCCGACAGGCATGAACACTGAAGCTTTCTTT.